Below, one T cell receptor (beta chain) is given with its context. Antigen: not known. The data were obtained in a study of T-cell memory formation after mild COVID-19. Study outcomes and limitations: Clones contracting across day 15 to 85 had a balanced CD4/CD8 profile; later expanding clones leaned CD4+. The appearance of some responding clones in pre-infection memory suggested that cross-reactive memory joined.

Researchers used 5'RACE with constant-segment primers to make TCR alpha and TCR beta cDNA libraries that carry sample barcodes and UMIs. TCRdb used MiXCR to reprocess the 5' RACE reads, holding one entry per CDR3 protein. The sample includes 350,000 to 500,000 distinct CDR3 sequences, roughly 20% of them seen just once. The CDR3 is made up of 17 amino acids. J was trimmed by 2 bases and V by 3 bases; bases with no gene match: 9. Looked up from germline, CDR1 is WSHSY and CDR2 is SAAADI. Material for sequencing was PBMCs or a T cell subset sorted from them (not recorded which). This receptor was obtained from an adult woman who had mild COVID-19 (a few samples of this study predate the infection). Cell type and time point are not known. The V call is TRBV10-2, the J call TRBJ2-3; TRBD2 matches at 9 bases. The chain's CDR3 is CASSDPTSGAYTDTQYF. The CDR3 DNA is TGCGCCAGCAGTGACCCGACTAGCGGAGCCTACACAGATACGCAGTATTTT.